The rows below give T cell receptor beta chains drawn from one sample of a study of cytomegalovirus exposure and HLA in healthy donors. The data were produced by immunoSEQ multiplex PCR, yet TCRdb's version contains in-frame clones alone and is incomplete. The repertoire holds 170,000 or so clones, with approximately 80% as singletons. The sequencing input was PBMCs. These receptors were obtained from a young man in good health and CMV-seronegative. CDR3s include the opening cysteine and the closing phenylalanine or tryptophan. The D gene is left open where the match is weak. Clone size is stated in some rows and not others, as once, few, many or a class when expanded.

size	length	V	J	D	DNA	CDR3
NA	15	TRBV7-9	TRBJ1-1	NA	TGTGCCAGCAGCGGGCGGGGGGAGGAGGGCACTGAAGCTTTCTTT	CASSGRGEEGTEAFF
NA	12	TRBV29-1	TRBJ2-7	TRBD2	TGCAGCGGTGCCCGGGGGGGCAACGAGCAGTACTTC	CSGARGGNEQYF
NA	16	TRBV7-9	TRBJ2-1	TRBD1	TGTTCCAGCAGCCCAACTCCGGGACAGGGGGCCAATGAGCAGTTCTTC	CSSSPTPGQGANEQFF
NA	16	TRBV14	TRBJ1-2	TRBD1	TGTGCCAGCAGCCAGACGACAGGGTTTAGTAACTATGGCTACACCTTC	CASSQTTGFSNYGYTF
NA	16	TRBV5-1	TRBJ2-1	TRBD2	TGCGCCAGCAGCCCCGGATTGTCAGCGGGGTACAATGAGCAGTTCTTC	CASSPGLSAGYNEQFF
NA	16	TRBV19	TRBJ1-5	NA	TGTGCCAGTAGTATAGCCCAGGGCCTTAGCAATCAGCCCCAGCATTTT	CASSIAQGLSNQPQHF
once	15	TRBV21-1	TRBJ2-7	NA	TGTGCCAGCAGCAGTATAGCGGGAGGAACCTACGAGCAGTACTTC	CASSSIAGGTYEQYF
NA	18	TRBV5-1	TRBJ2-3	TRBD2	TGCGCCAGCAGCACTGGGGTAGCTAGCGGGAGTAGGGCAGATACGCAGTATTTT	CASSTGVASGSRADTQYF
NA	15	TRBV7-6	TRBJ2-7	TRBD2	TGTGCCAGCAGCCCTAGCGGGGACAGCTCCTACGAGCAGTACTTC	CASSPSGDSSYEQYF
NA	16	TRBV5-6	TRBJ1-2	NA	TGTGCCAGCAACCCCACTACGGCAGGGGCGAACTATGGCTACACCTTC	CASNPTTAGANYGYTF
NA	13	TRBV5-1	TRBJ2-2	TRBD1	TGCGCCAGCAGCCCCAGGGGGAACGGGGAGCTGTTTTTT	CASSPRGNGELFF
NA	13	TRBV11-2	TRBJ2-7	NA	TGTGCCAGCAGCTTTACAGGTTCCTACGAGCAGTACTTC	CASSFTGSYEQYF
few	14	TRBV5-6	TRBJ2-1	TRBD1	TGTGCCAGCAGCTCGTTGGACAGGTTTACTCTCTTTCTCTTC	CASSSLDRFTLFLF
NA	16	TRBV27	TRBJ2-1	NA	TGTGCCAGCAAGGCCCGGACAGACCTTTCCTACAATGAGCAGTTCTTC	CASKARTDLSYNEQFF
few	14	TRBV4-2	TRBJ2-2	NA	TGTGCCAGCAGCCAAGAATGGGGGGAGGAGGCGCGGGTTTTT	CASSQEWGEEARVF
NA	16	TRBV10-3	TRBJ1-1	NA	TGTGCCATCAGTGAGTATGGGGGCAGCCGGAACACTGAAGCTTTCTTT	CAISEYGGSRNTEAFF
NA	16	TRBV23-1	TRBJ1-6	TRBD1	TGCGCCAGCAGTCCCCGACAGGGGGCTAAGAATTCACCCCTCCACTTT	CASSPRQGAKNSPLHF
NA	13	TRBV19	TRBJ2-5	NA	TGTGCCAGTAGTATAGCGGGCCAAGAGACCCAGTACTTC	CASSIAGQETQYF
few	13	TRBV4-2	TRBJ2-2	NA	TGTGCCAGCAGCCAACGTGACACCGGGGAGCTGTTTTTT	CASSQRDTGELFF
few	15	TRBV2	TRBJ1-1	NA	TGTGCCAGCAGTGGTTGGACGAGGGAACAGGGTGAAGCTTTCTTT	CASSGWTREQGEAFF
NA	13	TRBV10-3	TRBJ2-3	TRBD1	TGTGCCATTGGACAGGGGGCCACAGATACGCAGTATTTT	CAIGQGATDTQYF
NA	14	TRBV5-1	TRBJ2-7	NA	TGCGCCAGCAGCTTTTCCACAGGGAACTACGAGCAGTACTTC	CASSFSTGNYEQYF
NA	13	TRBV19	TRBJ1-3	NA	TGTGCCAGTCAGCAGGGATCTGGAAACACCATATATTTT	CASQQGSGNTIYF
NA	14	TRBV5-1	TRBJ2-3	TRBD2	TGCGCCAGCAGGGGACTAGCTTCTTCAGATACGCAGTATTTT	CASRGLASSDTQYF
few	10	TRBV30	TRBJ1-2	NA	TGTGCCTGGGGCCCCTATGGCTACACCTTC	CAWGPYGYTF
NA	13	TRBV10-2	TRBJ1-2	NA	TGCGCCAGCAGTGAGTCGACAAGGGAGGGCTACACCTTC	CASSESTREGYTF
NA	13	TRBV2	TRBJ2-5	TRBD2	TGTGCCAGCGGGGGGGTCTTTCAAGAGACCCAGTACTTC	CASGGVFQETQYF
once	14	TRBV7-3	TRBJ2-5	NA	TGTGCCAGCAGCTTAAGCGGGGGAGGGGGGACCCAGTACTTC	CASSLSGGGGTQYF
NA	13	TRBV7-2	TRBJ2-7	NA	TGTGCCAGCAGCTTTAACGGGTTCTACGAGCAGTACTTC	CASSFNGFYEQYF
few	16	TRBV9	TRBJ2-6	NA	TGTGCCAGCAGCGTAGGGGCAAGCTCTGGGGCCAACGTCCTGACTTTC	CASSVGASSGANVLTF
NA	17	TRBV2	TRBJ2-3	TRBD2	TGTGCCAGCAGTTACGACTCGGCTAGCGGGGGGATAGATACGCAGTATTTT	CASSYDSASGGIDTQYF
few	17	TRBV7-3	TRBJ2-6	TRBD1	TGTGCCAGCAGCTCGGGACAGTCAAGCTCTGGGGCCAACGTCCTGACTTTC	CASSSGQSSSGANVLTF
once	22	TRBV7-6	TRBJ2-1	NA	TGTGCCAGCAGCTTAGGCCGCGGAGTAGCGGAGCACCTCTTTAGCTCCTACAATGAGCAGTTCTTC	CASSLGRGVAEHLFSSYNEQFF
NA	15	TRBV7-2	TRBJ2-3	NA	TGTGCCAGCAGCTTAGGGTTTCAGGGTCCCGATACGCAGTATTTT	CASSLGFQGPDTQYF
NA	14	TRBV2	TRBJ2-3	NA	TGTGCCAGCAGTGACCTACCAAACACAGATACGCAGTATTTT	CASSDLPNTDTQYF
few	14	TRBV4-3	TRBJ2-2	NA	TGCGCCAGCAGCCAAGGGACTCTCACCGGGGAGCTGTTTTTT	CASSQGTLTGELFF
NA	17	TRBV9	TRBJ2-6	TRBD2	TGTGCCAGCAGCCCCTGGCGGGGGAGCTCTGGGGCCAACGTCCTGACTTTC	CASSPWRGSSGANVLTF
NA	14	TRBV7-9	TRBJ2-7	TRBD1	TGTGCCAGCAGCTTAGGTCCAGGGGGCTACGAGCAGTACTTC	CASSLGPGGYEQYF